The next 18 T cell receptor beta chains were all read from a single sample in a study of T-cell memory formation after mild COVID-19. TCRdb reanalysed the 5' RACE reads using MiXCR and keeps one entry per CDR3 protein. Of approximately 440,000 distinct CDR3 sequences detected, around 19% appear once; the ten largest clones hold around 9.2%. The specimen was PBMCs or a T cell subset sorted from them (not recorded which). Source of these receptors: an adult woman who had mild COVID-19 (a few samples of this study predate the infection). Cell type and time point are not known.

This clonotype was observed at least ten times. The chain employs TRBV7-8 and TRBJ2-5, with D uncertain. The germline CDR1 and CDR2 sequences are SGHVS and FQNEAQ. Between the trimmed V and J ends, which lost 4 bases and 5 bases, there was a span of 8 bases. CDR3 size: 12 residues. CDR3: CASSSGRETQYF. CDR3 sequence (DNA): TGTGCCAGCAGCTCAGGACGGGAGACCCAGTACTTC.

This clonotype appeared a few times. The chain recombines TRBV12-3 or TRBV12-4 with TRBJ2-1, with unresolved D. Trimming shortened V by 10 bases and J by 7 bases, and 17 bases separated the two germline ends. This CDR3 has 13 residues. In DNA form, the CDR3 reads TGTGCCACAAAAGGGCTGGATAGGAATGAGCAGTTCTTC. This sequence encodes CATKGLDRNEQFF.

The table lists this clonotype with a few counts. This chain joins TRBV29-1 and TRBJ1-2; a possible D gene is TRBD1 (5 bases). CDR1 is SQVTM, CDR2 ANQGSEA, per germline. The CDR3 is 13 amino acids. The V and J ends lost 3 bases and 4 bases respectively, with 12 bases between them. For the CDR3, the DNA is TGCAGCGTTGAGTCAGGGACGGGCTATGGCTACACCTTC. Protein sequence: CSVESGTGYGYTF.

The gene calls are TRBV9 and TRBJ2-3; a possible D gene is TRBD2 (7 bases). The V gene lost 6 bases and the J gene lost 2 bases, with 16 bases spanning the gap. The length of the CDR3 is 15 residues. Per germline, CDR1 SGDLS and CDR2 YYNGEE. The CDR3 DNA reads TGTGCCAGCACCCAGGGAGGGGGGCCCACAGATACGCAGTATTTT. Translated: CASTQGGGPTDTQYF.

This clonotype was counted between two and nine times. The CDR3, as DNA: TGTGCCAGCAGCTTACGGTGGAGCACTGAAGCTTTCTTT. It encodes CASSLRWSTEAFF. The chain carries TRBV7-6 and TRBJ1-1; D ambiguous. Trimming cost V 2 bases and J 4 bases, with 8 bases left between them. This CDR3 is built from 13 residues. Germline-derived CDR1 and CDR2 are SGHVS and FNYEAQ.

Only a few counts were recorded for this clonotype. CDR3 bases: TGTGCCAGCAGTGAGGAAAGGATTAATGAAAAACTGTTTTTT. This codes for CASSEERINEKLFF. The J gene is TRBJ1-4, the V gene TRBV2; no clear D gene. This CDR3 is built from 14 residues. CDR1 and CDR2 from the germline V gene are SNHLY and FYNNEI. V was cut by 3 bases and J by 4 bases, with 9 bases left in between.

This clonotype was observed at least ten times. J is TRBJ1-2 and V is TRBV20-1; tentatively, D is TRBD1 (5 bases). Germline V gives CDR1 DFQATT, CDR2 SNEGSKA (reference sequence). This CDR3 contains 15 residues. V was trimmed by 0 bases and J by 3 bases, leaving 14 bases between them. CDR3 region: CSARDGGRLHYGYTF. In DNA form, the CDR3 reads TGCAGTGCTAGAGATGGGGGGAGACTTCACTATGGCTACACCTTC.

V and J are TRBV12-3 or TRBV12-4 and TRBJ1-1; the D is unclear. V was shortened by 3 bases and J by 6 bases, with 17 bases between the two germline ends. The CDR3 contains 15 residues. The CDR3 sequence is CASSFLGPVRPEAFF. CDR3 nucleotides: TGTGCCAGCAGTTTCCTGGGCCCGGTTCGTCCTGAAGCTTTCTTT.

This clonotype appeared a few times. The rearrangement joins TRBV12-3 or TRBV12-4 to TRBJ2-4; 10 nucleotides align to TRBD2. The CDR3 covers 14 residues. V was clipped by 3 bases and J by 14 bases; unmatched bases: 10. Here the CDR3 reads CASSFDASGSNEYF. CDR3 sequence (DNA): TGTGCCAGCAGTTTCGATGCTAGCGGGAGTAATGAGTACTTC.

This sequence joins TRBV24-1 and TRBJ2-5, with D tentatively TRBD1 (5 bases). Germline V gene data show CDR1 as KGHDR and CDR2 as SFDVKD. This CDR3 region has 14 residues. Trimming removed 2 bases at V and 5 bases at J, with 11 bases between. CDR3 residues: CATSDSTGFETQYF. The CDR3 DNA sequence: TGTGCCACCAGTGATTCTACAGGATTCGAGACCCAGTACTTC.

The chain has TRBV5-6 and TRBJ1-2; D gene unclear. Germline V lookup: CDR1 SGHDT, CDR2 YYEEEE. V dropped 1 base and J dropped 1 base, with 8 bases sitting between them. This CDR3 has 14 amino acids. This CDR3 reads CASSLRQVNYGYTF. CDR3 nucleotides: TGTGCCAGCAGCTTGCGTCAGGTTAACTATGGCTACACCTTC. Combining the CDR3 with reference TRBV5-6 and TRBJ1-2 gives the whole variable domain DAGVTQSPTHLIKTRGQQVTLRCSPKSGHDTVSWYQQALGQGPQFIFQYYEEEERQRGNFPDRFSGHQFPNYSSELNVNALLLGDSALYLCASSLRQVNYGYTFGSGTRLTVV.

The CDR3: CASSLDRRGYGYTF. CDR3 nucleotides: TGTGCCAGCAGTTTAGACCGGCGAGGCTATGGCTACACCTTC. The chain employs TRBV27 and TRBJ1-2; D uncertain. In germline, CDR1 is MNHEY, CDR2 SMNVEV (reference sequence). The V end lost 2 bases, the J end lost 4 bases, and 11 bases lay between the germline ends. CDR3 length: 14 amino acids.

The CDR3 nucleotides read TGTGCCAGCAGTTTTGGGGGGTTCGGGGAGCTGTTTTTT. Translated: CASSFGGFGELFF. V gene TRBV27 combines with J gene TRBJ2-2; D is possibly TRBD2 (6 bases). From germline, CDR1 is MNHEY and CDR2 SMNVEV (reference sequence). V shed 3 bases and J shed 7 bases, with 9 bases lying between them. This CDR3 spans 13 amino acids.

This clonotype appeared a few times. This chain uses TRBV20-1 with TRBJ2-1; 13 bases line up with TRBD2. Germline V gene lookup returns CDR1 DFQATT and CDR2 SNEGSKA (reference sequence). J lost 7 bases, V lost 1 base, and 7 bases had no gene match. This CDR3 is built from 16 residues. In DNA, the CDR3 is TGCAGTGCTAGAGCTACTAGCGGGAGGGCCCAAAATGAGCAGTTCTTC. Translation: CSARATSGRAQNEQFF.

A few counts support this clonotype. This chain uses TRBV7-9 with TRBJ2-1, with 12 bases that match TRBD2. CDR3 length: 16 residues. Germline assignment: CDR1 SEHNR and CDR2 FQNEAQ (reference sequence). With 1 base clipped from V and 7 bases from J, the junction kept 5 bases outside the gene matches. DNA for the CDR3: TGTGCCAGCAGCTTAGGCCGGACTAGCGGGGTTAATGAGCAGTTCTTC. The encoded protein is CASSLGRTSGVNEQFF.

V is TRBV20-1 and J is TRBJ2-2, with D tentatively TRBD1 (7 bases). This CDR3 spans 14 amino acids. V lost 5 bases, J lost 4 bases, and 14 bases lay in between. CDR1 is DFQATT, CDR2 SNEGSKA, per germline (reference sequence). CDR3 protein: CSAGGGEGTGELFF. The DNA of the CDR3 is TGCAGTGCTGGAGGGGGCGAGGGCACCGGGGAGCTGTTTTTT.

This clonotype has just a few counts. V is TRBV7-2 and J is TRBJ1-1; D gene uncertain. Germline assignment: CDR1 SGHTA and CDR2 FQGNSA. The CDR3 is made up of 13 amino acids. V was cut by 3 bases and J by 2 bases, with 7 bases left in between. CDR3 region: CASSFKVNTEAFF. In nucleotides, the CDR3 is TGTGCCAGCAGCTTTAAGGTTAACACTGAAGCTTTCTTT.

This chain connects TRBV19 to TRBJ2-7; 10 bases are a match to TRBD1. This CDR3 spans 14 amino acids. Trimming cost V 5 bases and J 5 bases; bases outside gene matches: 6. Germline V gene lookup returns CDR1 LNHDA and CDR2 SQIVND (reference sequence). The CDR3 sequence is CASSLQGQGNEQYF. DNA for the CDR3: TGTGCCAGTAGTCTCCAGGGACAGGGGAACGAGCAGTACTTC.